This T cell receptor (beta chain) emerged from a study of spatial heterogeneity in lung cancer. Study-level information: More beta-chain than alpha-chain sequences were consistently detected.

Whole-study findings and limits: The study found ubiquitous expanded tumor TCRs in blood more at resection than follow-up.

Germline CDR1 SGHVS, CDR2 FQNEAQ. After removal of 5 bases from V and 0 bases from J, the junction contained 6 bases not matched to a gene. The CDR3 length is 15 residues. This clonotype was seen only a few times. The antigen remains unidentified. Time point indicated: sample taken at primary tumor resection. Researchers sequenced whole RNA taken from tumor, nontumor lung or frozen PBMC without sorting. TCRdb recomputed calls from the 5' RACE reads with MiXCR, one row per CDR3 protein. This table holds under 85,000 distinct CDR3 sequences, 8% found once. This clonotype was sampled from a male donor with early-stage non-small cell lung cancer. The source material was PBMCs, sampled at surgery. The chain couples TRBV7-8 to TRBJ1-1; 7 nucleotides line up with TRBD1. The CDR3 reads CASSQGGALNTEAFF. The CDR3 DNA sequence: TGTGCCAGCAGCCAGGGGGGGGCGCTGAACACTGAAGCTTTCTTT.